This TCR beta chain was obtained from a study of CD8+CD57+ T cells in acquired aplastic anemia. CDR3 and TCR beta VDJ profiling relied on a genomic DNA template. Each CDR3 protein gets one entry after TCRdb re-called the reads with MiXCR. The table has some 190,000 distinct CDR3 sequences, about half seen once. V dropped 5 bases and J dropped 0 bases, with 13 bases sitting between them. Germline loops: CDR1 MNHNS, CDR2 SASEGT. This CDR3 comprises 15 residues. The sequence was collected from a human donor in good health. Material: sorted CD4+, CD8+, or CD8+CD57+ T cells (not recorded which) from PBMCs. The chain couples TRBV6-1 to TRBJ1-1; D is perhaps TRBD1 (5 bases). CDR3 loop: CASSPPPGMNTEAFF. Here the CDR3 DNA reads TGTGCCAGCAGTCCTCCACCAGGGATGAACACTGAAGCTTTCTTT.